Here is one T cell receptor beta chain with its context. These data come from a study of T cell changes during pregnancy in multiple sclerosis. The germline V gene encodes CDR1 SGHRS and CDR2 YFSETQ. The CDR3 loop spans 15 amino acids. The ends were cut back, 2 bases at V and 4 bases at J, with 13 bases in the middle. Measured with immunoSEQ multiplex PCR; TCRdb has only the in-frame clones, and not every one. The sample consists of around 81,000 clones, 80% to 95% of them appearing once. This clonotype was sampled from a female donor in good health, enrolled as a control in a pregnancy study. V usage is TRBV5-1 and J usage is TRBJ2-1; TRBD2 is a possible D gene (6 bases). Sequenced here: peripheral blood, sampled after pregnancy. Here the CDR3 reads CASSFSLRGYNEQFF. The CDR3 nucleotides read TGCGCCAGCAGCTTCTCCCTCCGGGGGTACAATGAGCAGTTCTTC.